This TCR beta chain was captured by sequencing in a study of T cell changes during pregnancy in multiple sclerosis. Profiling relied on immunoSEQ multiplex PCR, and the TCRdb table lists in-frame clones only, not all of them. Of 40,000 to 55,000 clones listed, roughly nine tenths are singletons. Per germline, CDR1 LNHDA and CDR2 SQIVND (reference sequence). The CDR3 contains 13 residues. Deletions cut 5 bases from V and 5 bases from J, with 10 bases between. This clonotype was obtained from a female donor in good health, enrolled as a control in a pregnancy study. The J gene is TRBJ1-5, the V gene TRBV19; tentative D call: TRBD1 (6 bases). The sequencing here drew on peripheral blood, taken in the first trimester of pregnancy. The CDR3 protein is CASSLGADQPQHF. The CDR3 DNA reads as TGTGCCAGTAGTTTGGGGGCAGATCAGCCCCAGCATTTT.